Listed below are T cell receptor beta chains from one sample, sequenced in a study of T cells in Graves' hyperthyroidism and ophthalmopathy. TCRdb called the multiplex PCR reads again in MiXCR, with one record for every CDR3 protein. This table has about 180,000 distinct CDR3 sequences, approximately 15% appearing once. Sequenced input: blood. The receptors here all came from a woman aged 45-65 years with Graves' hyperthyroidism. CDR3s include the opening cysteine and the closing phenylalanine or tryptophan. Each record gives: V gene, clone size, CDR3 protein. Part of the rows lack a size; the others show once, few, many or a class for expanded clones.

TRBV5-1 | many | CASSLDTGLGYTF
TRBV28 | many | CASSYLAGEYNEQFF
TRBV19 | few | CASSTLSGGVPYGYTF
TRBV12-3/TRBV12-4 | many | CASSVSDGYEQYF
TRBV6-1 | many | CASSELGRYNEQFF
TRBV24-1 | many | CATSDPPEETQYF
TRBV9 | - | CASNRVFTDTQYF
TRBV2 | many | CASMGAAKNIQYF
TRBV20-1 | many | CSAKKDLEGGYTF
TRBV19 | many | CASSIQGYNEQFF
TRBV5-1 | many | CASSLGLAGLNEQFF
TRBV5-1 | - | CATREGITDTQYF
TRBV5-1 | many | CASSQQGLNTGELFF
TRBV4-1 | many | CASSPRTGTDQPQHF
TRBV12-3/TRBV12-4 | - | CASSQRQGKLTEAFF
TRBV12-3/TRBV12-4 | few | CASSFDGYYGYTF
TRBV15 | many | CATSSSASYEQYF
TRBV7-9 | many | CASSSLAGGPTYNEQFF
TRBV6-2/TRBV6-3 | - | CASSLQNQETQYF
TRBV6-6 | many | CASSYGQRYEQYF
TRBV6-5 | many | CASSYSLTGLETQYF
TRBV6-2/TRBV6-3 | - | CASSGDTRDNQPQHF
TRBV5-8 | many | CASSVYSGGQASSEAFF
TRBV18 | many | CASSPRGLNTEAFF
TRBV7-6 | - | CVSSKEGSSTDTQYF
TRBV5-6 | - | CASSLKGPFSPTEAFF
TRBV28 | many | CASSFNNSPLHF
TRBV28 | many | CASRSPGPNSPLHF
TRBV2 | many | CASRPRTGGNEKLFF
TRBV14 | many | CASSQESTRNRDYDEAFF
TRBV5-1 | many | CASSSPRGAGTEAFF
TRBV6-1 | many | CASSLTWSNTGELFF
TRBV3-1 | many | CASSYRDSNTGELFF
TRBV7-9 | many | CASSLTPEVLRGAFF
TRBV15 | few | CATSRDRGHYSDTQYF
TRBV5-1 | many | CASSKQGQKTLTFTDTQYF
TRBV9 | many | CASSVGGLETVGAFF
TRBV2 | many | CASRRGNNQPQHF
TRBV6-1 | many | CASSSPTDGYGYTF
TRBV9 | few | CASSATGASNEKLFF
TRBV7-2 | many | CASHNRDTFEQYF
TRBV28 | many | CASRTNEFGTYGYTF
TRBV6-1 | many | CASSEAFRSSYEQYF
TRBV2 | - | CASSNSLSTDTQYF
TRBV7-9 | many | CASSLVSSRGSRTEAFF
TRBV7-8 | many | CASSSRQGAQSIQYF
TRBV6-1 | - | CASSRPGQVYNEQFF
TRBV5-1 | many | CASSFRRAGANVLTF
TRBV6-1 | many | CASSLGKGAVGALHF
TRBV5-1 | - | CASSGQGAYNEQFF
TRBV18 | many | CASSPDSGGTYEQYF